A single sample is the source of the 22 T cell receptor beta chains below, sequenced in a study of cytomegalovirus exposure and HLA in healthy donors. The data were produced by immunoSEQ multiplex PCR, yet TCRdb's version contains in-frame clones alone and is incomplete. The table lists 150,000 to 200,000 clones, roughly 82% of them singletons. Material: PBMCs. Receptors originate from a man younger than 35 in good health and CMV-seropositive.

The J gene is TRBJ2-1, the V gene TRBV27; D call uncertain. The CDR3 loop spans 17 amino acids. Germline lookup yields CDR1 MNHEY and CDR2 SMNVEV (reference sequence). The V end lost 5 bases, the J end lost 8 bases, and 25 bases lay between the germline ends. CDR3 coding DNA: TGTGCCAGCAGTCCACGGGTTTTCGGCCCACCCTCCGATGAGCAGTTCTTC. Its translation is CASSPRVFGPPSDEQFF.

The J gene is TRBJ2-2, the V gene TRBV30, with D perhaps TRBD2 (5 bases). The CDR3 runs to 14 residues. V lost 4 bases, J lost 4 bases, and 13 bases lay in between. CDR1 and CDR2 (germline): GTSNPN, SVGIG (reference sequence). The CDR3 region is CAWNTRLATGELFF. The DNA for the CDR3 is TGTGCCTGGAACACTAGGCTAGCCACCGGGGAGCTGTTTTTT.

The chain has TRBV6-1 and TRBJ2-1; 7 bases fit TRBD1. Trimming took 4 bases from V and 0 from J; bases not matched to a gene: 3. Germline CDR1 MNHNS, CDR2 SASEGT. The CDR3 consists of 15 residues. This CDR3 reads CASSGDSGSYNEQFF. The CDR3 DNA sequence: TGTGCCAGCAGTGGGGACAGCGGCTCCTACAATGAGCAGTTCTTC.

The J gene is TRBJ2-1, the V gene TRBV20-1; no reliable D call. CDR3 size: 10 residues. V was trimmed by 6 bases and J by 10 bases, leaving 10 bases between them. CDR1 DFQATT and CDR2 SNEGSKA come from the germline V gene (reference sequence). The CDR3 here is CSALPVEQFF. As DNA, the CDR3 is TGCAGTGCCCTACCGGTGGAGCAGTTCTTC.

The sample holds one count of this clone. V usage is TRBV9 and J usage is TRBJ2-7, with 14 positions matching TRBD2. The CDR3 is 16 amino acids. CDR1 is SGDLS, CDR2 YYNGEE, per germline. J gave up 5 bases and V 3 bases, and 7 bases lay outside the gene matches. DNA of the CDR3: TGTGCCAGCAGCGCGGGACTAGCGGGAGTAGTCAACGAGCAGTACTTC. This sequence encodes CASSAGLAGVVNEQYF.

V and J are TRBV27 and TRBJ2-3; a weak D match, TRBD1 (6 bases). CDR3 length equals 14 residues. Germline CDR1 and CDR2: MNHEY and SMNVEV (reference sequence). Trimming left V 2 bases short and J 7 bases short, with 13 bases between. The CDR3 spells CASSLTARGNTQYF. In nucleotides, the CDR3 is TGTGCCAGCAGTTTAACGGCCAGGGGAAATACGCAGTATTTT.

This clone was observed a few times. CDR3 protein: CAWSHLGFQGAGGPGPEQFF. The DNA for the CDR3 is TGTGCCTGGAGCCACTTAGGGTTTCAAGGAGCGGGAGGACCGGGGCCTGAGCAGTTCTTC. This chain uses TRBV30 with TRBJ2-1, with TRBD2 matching over 9 bases. The trim removed 3 bases at V and 9 bases at J, leaving 27 bases unmatched. Germline CDR1 GTSNPN, CDR2 SVGIG (reference sequence). The CDR3 totals 20 residues.

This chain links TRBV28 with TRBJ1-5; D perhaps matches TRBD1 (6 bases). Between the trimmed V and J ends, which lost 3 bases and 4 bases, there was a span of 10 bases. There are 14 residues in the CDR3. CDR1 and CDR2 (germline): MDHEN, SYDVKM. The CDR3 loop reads CASSFSRGNQPQHF. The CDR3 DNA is TGTGCCAGCAGTTTCAGCAGGGGAAATCAGCCCCAGCATTTT.

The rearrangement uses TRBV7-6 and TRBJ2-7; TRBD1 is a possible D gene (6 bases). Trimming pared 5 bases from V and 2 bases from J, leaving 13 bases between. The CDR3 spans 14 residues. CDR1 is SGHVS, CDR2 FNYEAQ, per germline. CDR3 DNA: TGTGCCAGCAGCCCGGGGACAATAGCCTACGAGCAGTACTTC. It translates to CASSPGTIAYEQYF.

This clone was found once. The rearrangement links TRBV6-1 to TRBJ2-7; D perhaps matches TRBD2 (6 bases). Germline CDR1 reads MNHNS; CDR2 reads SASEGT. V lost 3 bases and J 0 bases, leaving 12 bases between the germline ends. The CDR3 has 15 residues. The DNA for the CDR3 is TGTGCCAGCAGTGAGTACGGGGGTAGCTCCTACGAGCAGTACTTC. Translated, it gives CASSEYGGSSYEQYF.

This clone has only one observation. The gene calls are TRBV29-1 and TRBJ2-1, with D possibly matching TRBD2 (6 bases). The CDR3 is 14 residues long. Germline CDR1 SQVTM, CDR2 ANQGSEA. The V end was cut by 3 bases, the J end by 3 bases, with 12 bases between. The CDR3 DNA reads TGCAGCGTTGACGGGACGGGACTCTACAATGAGCAGTTCTTC. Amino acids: CSVDGTGLYNEQFF.

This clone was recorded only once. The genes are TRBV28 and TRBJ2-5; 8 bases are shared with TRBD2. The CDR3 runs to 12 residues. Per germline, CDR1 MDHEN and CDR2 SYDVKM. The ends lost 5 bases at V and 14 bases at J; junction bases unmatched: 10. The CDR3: CASSPRGGIGYF. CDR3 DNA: TGTGCCAGCAGTCCCCGGGGGGGGATAGGATACTTC.

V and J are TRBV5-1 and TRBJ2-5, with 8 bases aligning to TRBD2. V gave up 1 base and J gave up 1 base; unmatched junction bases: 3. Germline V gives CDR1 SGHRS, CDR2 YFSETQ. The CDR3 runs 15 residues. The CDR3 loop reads CASSLMTSVQETQYF. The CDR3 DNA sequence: TGCGCCAGCAGCTTGATGACTAGCGTCCAAGAGACCCAGTACTTC. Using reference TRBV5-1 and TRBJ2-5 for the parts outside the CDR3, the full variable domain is KAGVTQTPRYLIKTRGQQVTLSCSPISGHRSVSWYQQTPGQGLQFLFEYFSETQRNKGNFPGRFSGRQFSNSRSEMNVSTLELGDSALYLCASSLMTSVQETQYFGPGTRLLVL.

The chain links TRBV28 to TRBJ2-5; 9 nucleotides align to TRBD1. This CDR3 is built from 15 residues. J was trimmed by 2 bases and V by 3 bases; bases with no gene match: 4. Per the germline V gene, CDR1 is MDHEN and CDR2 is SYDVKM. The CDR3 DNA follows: TGTGCCAGCAGTTTTACGGGACAGGGACAAGAGACCCAGTACTTC. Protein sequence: CASSFTGQGQETQYF.

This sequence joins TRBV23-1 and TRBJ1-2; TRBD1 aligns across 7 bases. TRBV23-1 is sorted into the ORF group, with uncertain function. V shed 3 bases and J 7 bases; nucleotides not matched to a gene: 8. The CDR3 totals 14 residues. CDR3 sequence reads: CASSQARDSGGYTF. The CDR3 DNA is TGCGCCAGCAGTCAGGCGCGGGACAGCGGTGGCTACACCTTC.

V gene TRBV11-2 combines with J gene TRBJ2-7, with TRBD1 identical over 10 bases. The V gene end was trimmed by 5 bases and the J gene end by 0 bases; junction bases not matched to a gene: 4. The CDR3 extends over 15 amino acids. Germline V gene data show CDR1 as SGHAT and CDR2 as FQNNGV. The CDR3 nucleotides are TGTGCCAGCAGCCCGCGGACAGGGGGCTCCTACGAGCAGTACTTC. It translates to CASSPRTGGSYEQYF.

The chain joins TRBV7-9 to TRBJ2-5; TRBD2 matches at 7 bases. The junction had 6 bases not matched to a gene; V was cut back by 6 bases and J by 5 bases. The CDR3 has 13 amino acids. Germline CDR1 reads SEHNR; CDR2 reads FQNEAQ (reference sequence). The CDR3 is CASSGEGLETQYF. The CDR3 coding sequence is TGTGCCAGCAGTGGGGAGGGCCTGGAGACCCAGTACTTC.

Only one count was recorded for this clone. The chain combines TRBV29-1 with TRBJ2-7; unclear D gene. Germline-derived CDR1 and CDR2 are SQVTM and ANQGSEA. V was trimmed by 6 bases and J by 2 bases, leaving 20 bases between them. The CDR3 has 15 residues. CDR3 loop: CSVGGITAVPYEQYF. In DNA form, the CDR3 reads TGCAGCGTAGGCGGAATTACGGCGGTACCCTACGAGCAGTACTTC.

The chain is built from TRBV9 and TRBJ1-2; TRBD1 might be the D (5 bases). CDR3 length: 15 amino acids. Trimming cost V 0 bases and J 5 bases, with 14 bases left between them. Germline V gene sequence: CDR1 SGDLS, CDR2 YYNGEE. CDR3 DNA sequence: TGTGCCAGCAGCGTAGGTGGCAGGGATTTATATGGCTACACCTTC. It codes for CASSVGGRDLYGYTF. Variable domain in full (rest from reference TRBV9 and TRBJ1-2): DSGVTQTPKHLITATGQRVTLRCSPRSGDLSVYWYQQSLDQGLQFLIQYYNGEERAKGNILERFSAQQFPDLHSELNLSSLELGDSALYFCASSVGGRDLYGYTFGSGTRLTVV.

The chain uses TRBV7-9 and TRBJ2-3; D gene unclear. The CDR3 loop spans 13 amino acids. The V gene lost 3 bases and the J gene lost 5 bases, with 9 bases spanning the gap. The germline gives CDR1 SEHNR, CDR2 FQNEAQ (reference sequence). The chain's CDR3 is CASSFLLRDTQYF. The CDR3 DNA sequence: TGTGCCAGCAGCTTCTTACTTAGAGATACGCAGTATTTT.

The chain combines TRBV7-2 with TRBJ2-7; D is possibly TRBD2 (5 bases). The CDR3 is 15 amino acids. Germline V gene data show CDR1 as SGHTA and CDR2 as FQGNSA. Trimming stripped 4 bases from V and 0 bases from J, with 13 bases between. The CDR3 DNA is TGTGCCAGCAGCTCAGCGGACTCAATCTCCTACGAGCAGTACTTC. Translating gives CASSSADSISYEQYF. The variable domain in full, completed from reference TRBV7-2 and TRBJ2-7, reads GAGVSQSPSNKVTEKGKDVELRCDPISGHTALYWYRQSLGQGLEFLIYFQGNSAPDKSGLPSDRFSAERTGGSVSTLTIQRTQQEDSAVYLCASSSADSISYEQYFGPGTRLTVT.

For the CDR3, the DNA is TGTGCCTGGAGTGTTGGAGCACTAGCCAAAAACATTCAGTACTTC. It translates to CAWSVGALAKNIQYF. The genes are TRBV30 and TRBJ2-4; no clear D gene. Germline values: CDR1 GTSNPN, CDR2 SVGIG (reference sequence). V lost 0 bases, J lost 0 bases, and 9 bases lay in between. The CDR3 contains 15 residues.